This T cell receptor beta chain was observed in a study of CD8 T cells in Susac syndrome. Study-wide results and limits: It was acknowledged in the study that its TCR sequencing and HLA analysis involved a relatively small number of individuals.

Sequencing targeted TCR beta in T cells from blood (CD8+ and CD4+). FACS was used to enrich TEMRA cells, whereas the CD8+ and CD4+ T cells were obtained by negative isolation. CDR3 length: 14 amino acids. Between the trimmed V and J ends, which lost 5 bases and 3 bases, there was a span of 14 bases. Germline V CDR1 and CDR2: SEHNR, FQNEAQ (reference sequence). When the RNA was reverse transcribed, random hexamers were used with an input of roughly 0.45 to 1 ug. TCR beta CDR3 was amplified by immunoSEQ covering 54 Vbeta and 13 Jbeta. TCRdb reprocessed the immunoSEQ multiplex PCR reads via MiXCR and lists one record per CDR3 protein. The sample records more than 150,000 distinct CDR3 sequences, under 95% being singletons. Note on this clonotype: Its matching antigen is unknown.

V and J are TRBV7-9 and TRBJ2-7; D may be TRBD1 (5 bases). Sequencing was done on a sample of CD4+ T cells from PBMCs. This sequence was found in a human donor in good health. CDR3 bases: TGTGCCAGCAGCCCAGACAGAAGGAACTACGAGCAGTACTTC. Its translation: CASSPDRRNYEQYF.